This T cell receptor beta chain was sequenced during a study of OX40 agonist ivuxolimab in advanced cancers. Turning to the overall study: The costimulatory receptor OX40 (CD134) was targeted by ivuxolimab, a fully human IgG2 agonistic monoclonal antibody. Intravenous ivuxolimab was administered to patients every 2 weeks at six dose levels: 0.01, 0.1, 0.3, 1.5, 3 and 10 mg/kg. Among the 50 to 55 dose-escalation patients, approximately 20 had hepatocellular carcinoma, 15 melanoma, 9 renal cell carcinoma and 9 head and neck cancer. In the dose-escalation cohort, 70% to 85% of patients were male, and the mean age was 60 years with a range of about 20 to 80. Prior anti-PD-1, anti-PD-L1 or anti-CTLA-4 therapy was permitted, and checkpoint inhibitors had been received by 40% to 50% of dose-escalation patients. Partial responses occurred in three dose-escalation patients: two with cutaneous melanoma and one with hepatocellular carcinoma. Peripheral TCRbeta sequencing aimed to test whether ivuxolimab altered TCR sequence diversity and caused clonal T-cell expansion. The paper describes the monotherapy dose-escalation part (N ≈ 49 patients) of the phase I trial of ivuxolimab. Broader findings and caveats from the paper: At doses from 0.1 to 3.0 mg/kg, clonal expansion was seen in both CD4+ and CD8+ blood T cells between baseline and week 6. Antigen specificity was not determined for the clonally expanded peripheral T cells. Low levels of normalized T-cell clonal expansion were also seen in some patients who did not respond. In the 0.1-3.0 mg/kg groups, partial responders had among the lowest normalized peripheral clonal expansion, particularly in CD8+ T cells. After ivuxolimab, more expanded clones were found on average in CD8+ T cells than in CD4+ T cells.

The trial excluded patients who had a history of autoimmune disease or were on systemic immunosuppression. Peripheral blood for TCR sequencing was drawn from every dose cohort at baseline, at cycle 4 day 1 and at cycle 7 day 1. Samples were obtained from an open-label, multicenter, first-in-human phase I dose-escalation trial of ivuxolimab. The trial enrolled adults with locally advanced or metastatic head and neck squamous cell, hepatocellular, melanoma or renal cell carcinoma. Before TCR sequencing, CD4+ T cells and CD8+ T cells from peripheral blood were sorted into separate populations. The junction carries 16 bases between V and J, which are trimmed by 4 bases and 3 bases respectively. Spanning cysteine to phenylalanine, the CDR3 consists of 16 amino acids. The DNA shown is the 48-base CDR3, in frame from base 1. The germline V gene gives CDR1 as SGDLS and CDR2 as YYNGEE. As for this clone: Its antigen is still unknown. Per-nucleotide qualities are absent, and no much larger clonotype sits a single base away.

To sequence the TCRbeta CDR3 region, genomic DNA was isolated from the sorted cells. The immunoSEQ Assay was used to sequence the TCRbeta CDR3 regions. TCRdb limited this immuneACCESS table to in-frame rearrangements with V and J called. A share of clones is missing; checked studies link under half to unresolved V genes, and the rest is unexplained. Recorded for this sample are over 50,000 clones; 85% to 95% of them occurred a single time. The ten largest clones capture around 25% of the sample. Material: CD4+ or CD8+ T cells sorted from blood, obtained in a trial of the OX40 agonist ivuxolimab. The TCR originated in an adult with an advanced solid tumor such as melanoma, head and neck, liver or kidney cancer. Recombination joined TRBV9 with TRBJ2-2, and perhaps TRBD1 as D gene, on 7 matching bases. The DNA is as follows: TGTGCCAGCAGCCCGAGGGCAGGGGGGTACACCGGGGAGCTGTTTTTT. This gives the protein CASSPRAGGYTGELFF.